These 29 T cell receptor beta chains were sequenced from one sample in a study of T cell repertoires in breast cancer. An expanded emulsion RT-PCR with primers for all TCR V genes paired CD8+ T cell chains. A second nested PCR with blocking oligonucleotides suppressed unpaired genes. TCRdb passed the emulsion pairing reads through MiXCR, listing each CDR3 protein once. The table lists around 43,000 distinct CDR3 sequences, around 45% of them singletons. The sample was CD8+ T cells. These receptors all come from a pool of human donors with breast cancer or a healthy control (not recorded which).

V is TRBV12-3 or TRBV12-4 and J is TRBJ2-7; 9 bases fit TRBD1. This CDR3 is 15 amino acids long. V was pared by 5 bases and J by 2 bases, with 7 bases of the junction left unmatched. Here the CDR3 reads CASSRTDRGTYEQYF. CDR3 DNA sequence: TGTGCCAGCAGTCGAACGGACAGGGGAACCTACGAGCAGTACTTC.

The chain couples TRBV20-1 to TRBJ2-1; 7 bases match TRBD2. CDR1 is DFQATT and CDR2 is SNEGSKA in the germline V gene (reference sequence). The length of the CDR3 is 14 residues. V lost 4 bases, J lost 8 bases, and 11 bases stayed unmatched. This chain's CDR3 is CSATTGREFDEQFF. DNA for the CDR3: TGCAGTGCTACTACCGGGCGGGAGTTTGATGAGCAGTTCTTC.

The rearrangement joins TRBV20-1 to TRBJ2-5; D unclear. The CDR3 length is 11 residues. Germline CDR1 is DFQATT and CDR2 is SNEGSKA (reference sequence). V shed 7 bases and J shed 9 bases, with 15 bases lying between them. The CDR3 spells CSVARQKSQYF. The CDR3 DNA sequence: TGCAGTGTTGCCAGACAAAAGTCCCAGTACTTC.

This clonotype came up once. The rearrangement links TRBV6-2 or TRBV6-3 to TRBJ2-3; D remains unclear. The CDR3 covers 18 residues. V was shortened by 5 bases and J by 0 bases, with 21 bases between the two germline ends. The germline V gene encodes CDR1 MNHEY and CDR2 SVGEGT. In DNA, the CDR3 is TGTGCCAGCAGTGTGGTTGCTTCTCGACTTACTAGCACAGATACGCAGTATTTT. It codes for CASSVVASRLTSTDTQYF.

For this clonotype: This may come from a read error, since a much larger clone is one base off. This sequence joins TRBV18 and TRBJ1-1, with unresolved D. CDR1 and CDR2 (germline): KGHSH, LQKENI. This CDR3 has 13 residues. As DNA, the CDR3 is TGTGCCAGCTCATTGCAGTATAACACTGAAGTTTTCTTT. Its translation is CASSLQYNTEVFF.

This clonotype came up many times. This chain connects TRBV6-1 to TRBJ2-2; D tentatively fits TRBD1 or TRBD2 (5 bases each). Trimming pared 6 bases from V and 4 bases from J, leaving 18 bases between. Germline CDR1 reads MNHNS; CDR2 reads SASEGT. This CDR3 is built from 16 residues. The CDR3 loop reads CASRDLGTHFTGELFF. CDR3 sequence (DNA): TGTGCCAGCAGGGACTTGGGGACCCACTTCACCGGGGAGCTGTTTTTT.

Note on this clonotype: The CDR3 end shows no conserved phenylalanine or tryptophan, and so a read error is likely. DNA for the CDR3: TGTGCCAGTAGTAGGGCAGAGAACACCGGGGAGCTGTTTTGT. Translated, it gives CASSRAENTGELFC. The genes are TRBV19 and TRBJ2-2; D is unclear. The CDR3 length is 14 residues. Trimming cost V 4 bases and J 1 base, with 7 bases left between them. Germline V gene data show CDR1 as LNHDA and CDR2 as SQIVND (reference sequence).

The J gene is TRBJ2-1, the V gene TRBV7-3; TRBD1 is a possible D gene (6 bases). Looked up from germline, CDR1 is SGHTA and CDR2 is FQGTGA. This CDR3 spans 16 amino acids. Trimming pared 0 bases from V and 5 bases from J, leaving 14 bases between. The DNA of the CDR3 is TGTGCCAGCAGCTTAACCGGTGACAGGCGGAACAATGAGCAGTTCTTC. Amino acids: CASSLTGDRRNNEQFF.

In its sample, this clonotype was seen many times. The chain employs TRBV6-1 and TRBJ2-3, with TRBD2 as a possible D gene (5 bases). The CDR3 has 13 residues. The germline CDR1 and CDR2 sequences are MNHNS and SASEGT. The ends were cut back, 5 bases at V and 6 bases at J, with 12 bases in the middle. As DNA, the CDR3 is TGTGCCAGCAGTCTAGCAGGACGGGATACGCAGTATTTT. Amino acids: CASSLAGRDTQYF.

This clonotype occurred many times. J is TRBJ1-2 and V is TRBV2; D not certain. Germline CDR1 is SNHLY and CDR2 is FYNNEI. Trimming pared 1 base from V and 8 bases from J, leaving 8 bases between. The CDR3 has 12 residues. As DNA, the CDR3 is TGTGCCAGCAGTGAAGGGGTCGAAGGCTACACCTTC. Encoded protein: CASSEGVEGYTF.

For this clonotype: Compared with germline, one end of the junction differs, possibly owing to a read error. V usage is TRBV4-1 and J usage is TRBJ2-1; 7 bases match TRBD1. There are 16 residues in the CDR3. Looked up from germline, CDR1 is MGHRA and CDR2 is YSYEKL. The CDR3 loop is CASSLAETGSYNERFF. The CDR3 bases are TGCGCCAGCAGCCTCGCTGAGACAGGGAGCTACAATGAGCGGTTCTTC.

Concerning this clonotype: Being one base from a much bigger clone, this may be a read error. Given the absence of the conserved phenylalanine or tryptophan at the CDR3 end, a read error is likely. The genes are TRBV27 and TRBJ1-2; no reliable D call. CDR3 length: 13 residues. V was trimmed by 3 bases and J by 2 bases, leaving 7 bases between them. The V gene's germline CDR1 is MNHEY and CDR2 SMNVEV (reference sequence). The CDR3 region has the DNA TGTGCCAGCAGTTTTCGCGGAAACTATGGCTACACCCTC. It is translated as CASSFRGNYGYTL.

This clonotype appeared many times. The chain carries TRBV7-6 and TRBJ2-7; weak D call: TRBD2 (6 bases). The CDR3 extends over 14 amino acids. CDR1 SGHVS and CDR2 FNYEAQ come from the germline V gene. Trimming pared 5 bases from V and 0 bases from J, leaving 11 bases between. The DNA for the CDR3 is TGTGCCAGCAGCCGACTAGTTAGCTCCTACGAGCAGTACTTC. Translated, it gives CASSRLVSSYEQYF.

Notes on this clonotype: Germline and junction disagree at one end, which may indicate a read error. The chain links TRBV2 to TRBJ2-3; 7 bases map to TRBD1. The CDR3 extends over 16 amino acids. Germline-derived CDR1 and CDR2 are SNHLY and FYNNEI. The CDR3 loop reads CANSFHWDRHTDTQYF. CDR3 coding DNA: TGTGCCAACAGTTTCCATTGGGACAGACACACAGATACGCAGTATTTT.

In the case of this clonotype: Since a much larger clone is just one base distant, this may be a read error. The V call is TRBV27, the J call TRBJ2-1; 8 nucleotides line up with TRBD1. Germline-derived CDR1 and CDR2 are MNHEY and SMNVEV (reference sequence). The V segment lost 1 base and the J segment 6 bases; nucleotides outside the gene matches: 11. The CDR3 has 17 residues. The CDR3 sequence: CASSLLALCGTGNEQFF. CDR3 coding DNA: TGTGCCAGCAGTTTATTAGCGTTGTGTGGGACAGGCAATGAGCAGTTCTTC.

The sample holds a few counts of this clonotype. This chain links TRBV15 with TRBJ1-1; D is unclear. CDR1 and CDR2 from the germline V gene are LNHNV and YYDKDF (reference sequence). The CDR3 consists of 20 residues. V gave up 1 base and J gave up 6 bases, with 30 bases separating them. CDR3 sequence: CATSRVFAGIGRAVPSEAFF. The CDR3 nucleotides read TGTGCCACCAGCAGAGTTTTTGCAGGAATTGGGCGGGCAGTCCCATCTGAAGCTTTCTTT.

The rearrangement links TRBV6-4 to TRBJ2-7; a possible D gene is TRBD1 (6 bases). Germline-derived CDR1 and CDR2 are MRHNA and SNTAGT. Trimming shortened V by 2 bases and J by 1 base, and 18 bases separated the two germline ends. This CDR3 is built from 17 residues. The CDR3 DNA sequence: TGTGCCAGCAGTGACGGGTCGGGACAATTTCAATCCTACGAGCAGTACTTC. This sequence encodes CASSDGSGQFQSYEQYF.

This clonotype was observed many times. The chain combines TRBV20-1 with TRBJ2-3; D is possibly TRBD1 (6 bases). V lost 7 bases and J 2 bases, leaving 10 bases between the germline ends. The length of the CDR3 is 12 residues. The germline V gene has CDR1 DFQATT and CDR2 SNEGSKA (reference sequence). CDR3 DNA sequence: TGCAGTGTTCGGACAGCCACAGATACGCAGTATTTT. Its protein is CSVRTATDTQYF.

This clonotype was observed at least ten times. The chain couples TRBV20-1 to TRBJ2-1; possible D gene TRBD1, 5 bases. The CDR3 extends over 12 amino acids. V lost 7 bases to trimming and J lost 5 bases, with 12 bases between them. Germline V gene data show CDR1 as DFQATT and CDR2 as SNEGSKA (reference sequence). This chain's CDR3 is CSEKGKNNEQFF. CDR3 nucleotide sequence: TGCAGTGAAAAGGGGAAGAACAATGAGCAGTTCTTC.

V and J are TRBV10-3 and TRBJ1-5; D is unresolved. V lost 2 bases, J lost 3 bases, and 8 bases lay in between. The germline V gene encodes CDR1 ENHRY and CDR2 SYGVKD. This CDR3 region has 14 residues. The CDR3, as DNA: TGTGCCATCAGTGAGACAGATTACAATCAGCCCCAGCATTTT. Translation: CAISETDYNQPQHF.

This clonotype was seen only once. At one end the junction does not follow the germline gene, possibly because of a read error. The CDR3 DNA sequence: TGCAGCGTTGGCGAGACAACTACTACTTTC. Residues: CSVGETTTTF. This chain uses TRBV29-1 with TRBJ2-1; D unclear. Per germline, CDR1 SQVTM and CDR2 ANQGSEA. This CDR3 is built from 10 residues.

The V and J genes are TRBV6-2 or TRBV6-3 and TRBJ2-1; D not certain. The germline V gene has CDR1 MNHEY and CDR2 SVGEGT. Trimming pared 6 bases from V and 11 bases from J, leaving 11 bases between. CDR3 size: 11 residues. CDR3 protein: CASRLSNKQFF. The CDR3 nucleotides are TGTGCCAGCAGGCTATCGAATAAGCAGTTCTTC.

About this clonotype itself: Likely a read error: the CDR3 ends without its conserved phenylalanine or tryptophan. The chain couples TRBV29-1 to TRBJ2-7, with no clear D. CDR3 length equals 11 residues. Per germline, CDR1 SQVTM and CDR2 ANQGSEA. The ends were cut back, 7 bases at V and 0 bases at J, with 7 bases in the middle. In DNA form, the CDR3 reads TGCAGCGGCAGGAGCTCCTACGAGCAGTACCTC. This encodes CSGRSSYEQYL.

V gene TRBV5-1 combines with J gene TRBJ2-5; 7 bases match TRBD1. CDR1 and CDR2 from the germline V gene are SGHRS and YFSETQ. This CDR3 has 14 residues. V was pared by 4 bases and J by 5 bases, with 8 bases of the junction left unmatched. The CDR3 here is CASSGRQGSETQYF. Written as DNA, the CDR3 is TGCGCCAGCAGCGGGCGACAGGGATCTGAGACCCAGTACTTC.

Concerning this clonotype: At one of its ends the junction is not consistent with the germline gene, which may arise from a read error. The chain employs TRBV25-1 and TRBJ2-1; D might be TRBD2 (6 bases). Germline CDR1 is MGHDK and CDR2 is SYGVNS. The CDR3 has 12 residues. The CDR3 sequence is CAGRRGVNEQFF. For the CDR3, the DNA is TGTGCCGGCAGGAGGGGAGTGAATGAGCAGTTCTTC.

The chain uses TRBV27 and TRBJ1-5, with TRBD1 matching 9 bases. Trimming cost V 5 bases and J 6 bases; bases outside gene matches: 11. Germline CDR1 reads MNHEY; CDR2 reads SMNVEV (reference sequence). The CDR3 has 16 residues. The CDR3 is CASSTNRGRIAQPQHF. The CDR3 nucleotides are TGTGCCAGCAGTACGAACAGGGGGCGTATCGCTCAGCCCCAGCATTTT.

Details on this clonotype: It may be a read error: a sequence one base away is much more abundant. The chain combines TRBV9 with TRBJ2-1; the match to TRBD2 covers 9 bases. The junction had 9 bases not matched to a gene; V was cut back by 3 bases and J by 5 bases. The CDR3 is 16 amino acids. CDR1 is SGDLS, CDR2 YYNGEE, per germline. In nucleotides, the CDR3 is TGTGCCAGCAGCGGCGTAGCGGGAGCATCCCACAATGAGCAGTTCTTC. It specifies CASSGVAGASHNEQFF.

This chain joins TRBV5-4 and TRBJ2-5; D is undetermined. The CDR3 has 14 amino acids. Trimming removed 5 bases at V and 1 base at J, with 12 bases between. Germline assignment: CDR1 SGHNT and CDR2 YYREEE (reference sequence). The CDR3 DNA sequence: TGTGCCAGCAGTGATCCACGGTTCCAAGAGACCCAGTACTTC. Encoded protein: CASSDPRFQETQYF. Drawing the rest from reference TRBV5-4 and TRBJ2-5, the complete variable domain is ETGVTQSPTHLIKTRGQQVTLRCSSQSGHNTVSWYQQALGQGPQFIFQYYREEENGRGNFPPRFSGLQFPNYSSELNVNALELDDSALYLCASSDPRFQETQYFGPGTRLLVL.

This clonotype showed up just a few times. This sequence joins TRBV6-1 and TRBJ2-7, with unresolved D. V gave up 7 bases and J gave up 5 bases, with 15 bases separating them. Germline V lookup: CDR1 MNHNS, CDR2 SASEGT. The CDR3 totals 13 residues. CDR3 amino acids: CASTPVGTNEQYF. The CDR3 DNA is TGTGCCAGCACCCCGGTGGGAACGAACGAGCAGTACTTC.